A selection of T cell receptor beta chains follows, all from one sample in a study of response to subunit inactivated influenza vaccine. TCRdb used MiXCR to reprocess the RT-PCR reads, holding one entry per CDR3 protein. The sample carries 600,000 to 850,000 distinct CDR3 sequences, 12% to 15% recorded once. The input for sequencing was PBMCs from blood, taken roughly 2 weeks before vaccination. These receptors all stem from a man aged 50-60 years who received an inactivated influenza vaccine. CDR3s include the opening cysteine and the closing phenylalanine or tryptophan. D genes are given only for firm matches. Some rows have no size entry. The others give once, few or many, or a class for an expanded clone.

J: TRBJ1-4; V: TRBV4-3; D: TRBD1; size: few; DNA: TGCGCCAGCAGCCAAGCACAGACAGGGGCTAATGAAAAACTGTTTTTT; CDR3: CASSQAQTGANEKLFF
J: TRBJ2-1; V: TRBV11-2; D: NA; size: few; DNA: TGTGCCAGCAGCCTAAGGGGGGTGTTGGAGAATGAGCAGTTCTTC; CDR3: CASSLRGVLENEQFF
J: TRBJ2-2; V: TRBV10-3; D: TRBD2; size: many; DNA: TGTGCCATCAGTGACCTCCCCCCGGGACTAGCGAACACCGGGGAGCTGTTTTTT; CDR3: CAISDLPPGLANTGELFF
J: TRBJ2-2; V: TRBV6-2/TRBV6-3; D: NA; size: NA; DNA: TGTGCCAGCAGTCCCCAGGAACGGCTGAACACCGGGGAGCTGTTTTTT; CDR3: CASSPQERLNTGELFF
J: TRBJ2-1; V: TRBV7-2; D: TRBD2; size: NA; DNA: TGTGCCAGCAGCTTTAGCGGGGGGGATGAGCAGTTCTTC; CDR3: CASSFSGGDEQFF
J: TRBJ1-6; V: TRBV20-1; D: NA; size: medium-sized; DNA: TGCAGTGCTAGAGATCTCGCGGGGGGTGATAATTCACCCCTCCACTTT; CDR3: CSARDLAGGDNSPLHF
J: TRBJ1-1; V: TRBV6-5; D: NA; size: NA; DNA: TGTGCCAGCAGTTACGGAAGACAGTCCCTATGGACTGAAGCTTTCTTT; CDR3: CASSYGRQSLWTEAFF
J: TRBJ1-2; V: TRBV5-1; D: NA; size: few; DNA: TGCGCCAGCAAGCTTGGACCTGGGGCTGGCTATGGCTACACCTTC; CDR3: CASKLGPGAGYGYTF
J: TRBJ1-1; V: TRBV28; D: NA; size: NA; DNA: TGTGCCAGCAGTTTATCTGGGGGTACGAGCACTGAAGCTTTCTTT; CDR3: CASSLSGGTSTEAFF
J: TRBJ2-5; V: TRBV5-1; D: NA; size: many; DNA: TGCGCCAGCAGCACAGGGACGCAAGAGACCCAGTACTTC; CDR3: CASSTGTQETQYF
J: TRBJ2-3; V: TRBV7-3; D: NA; size: few; DNA: TGTGCCAGCAGCCTTAGGGCGACAGGAACAGATACGCAGTATTTT; CDR3: CASSLRATGTDTQYF
J: TRBJ1-1; V: TRBV6-2/TRBV6-3; D: NA; size: few; DNA: TGTGCCAGCAGCCCAGCGGGTGAAGTCACTGAAGCTTTCTTT; CDR3: CASSPAGEVTEAFF
J: TRBJ2-7; V: TRBV15; D: NA; size: NA; DNA: TGTGCCACCAGCAGAGATTCACTAGCCTCCTACGAGCAGTACTTC; CDR3: CATSRDSLASYEQYF
J: TRBJ1-5; V: TRBV6-5; D: NA; size: NA; DNA: TGTGCCAGCAGCTATAATAGGAGGACTGGCGATCAGCCCCAGCATTTT; CDR3: CASSYNRRTGDQPQHF
J: TRBJ2-3; V: TRBV6-2/TRBV6-3; D: NA; size: NA; DNA: TGTGCCAGCAGTTTTAAACAGAGCACAGATACGCAGTATTTT; CDR3: CASSFKQSTDTQYF
J: TRBJ2-1; V: TRBV20-1; D: TRBD2; size: many; DNA: TGCAGTGCTAACCTGGCGGGGGGAGGGTACAATGAGCAGTTCTTC; CDR3: CSANLAGGGYNEQFF
J: TRBJ1-5; V: TRBV19; D: NA; size: few; DNA: TGTGCCAGTAGTATAAGTTGGCTACAGGGTCCCTACGGGGAGCCCCAGCATTTT; CDR3: CASSISWLQGPYGEPQHF
J: TRBJ2-3; V: TRBV12-3/TRBV12-4; D: TRBD2; size: few; DNA: TGTGCCAGCAGCCCCGCTCTAGCGGCCACAGATACGCAGTATTTT; CDR3: CASSPALAATDTQYF
J: TRBJ1-1; V: TRBV20-1; D: NA; size: NA; DNA: TGCAGTGCTAGAGGTCAGGGGATGGGTACTGAAGCTTTCTTT; CDR3: CSARGQGMGTEAFF
J: TRBJ2-7; V: TRBV29-1; D: TRBD1; size: NA; DNA: TGCAGCGTTGGTACAACAGGGGAGTCCTACGAGCAGTACTTC; CDR3: CSVGTTGESYEQYF
J: TRBJ2-7; V: TRBV27; D: TRBD1; size: NA; DNA: TGTGCCAGCAGCCGATTTTGGGGACAGGAGCGCTACGAGCAGTACTTC; CDR3: CASSRFWGQERYEQYF
J: TRBJ2-1; V: TRBV4-2; D: TRBD1; size: few; DNA: TGTGCCAGCAGCCTTACAGGGGGCGCAAAGTCCTACAATGAGCAGTTCTTC; CDR3: CASSLTGGAKSYNEQFF
J: TRBJ2-1; V: TRBV6-2/TRBV6-3; D: TRBD1; size: few; DNA: TGTGCCAGCAGTTCCCCCGGGACAGGGGCCTACAATGAGCAGTTCTTC; CDR3: CASSSPGTGAYNEQFF
J: TRBJ1-2; V: TRBV4-3; D: TRBD1; size: few; DNA: TGCGCCAGCAGCCAAGGACAGGGGGCGAGCTATGGCTACACCTTC; CDR3: CASSQGQGASYGYTF
J: TRBJ2-3; V: TRBV11-2; D: NA; size: few; DNA: TGTGCCAGCAGCCCCTTACTCACAGATACGCAGTATTTT; CDR3: CASSPLLTDTQYF
J: TRBJ1-2; V: TRBV5-5; D: NA; size: few; DNA: TGTGCCAGCAGCTTGGGACGGATTCCCTATGGCTACACCTTC; CDR3: CASSLGRIPYGYTF
J: TRBJ2-2; V: TRBV29-1; D: TRBD2; size: NA; DNA: TGCAGCGTTGGACTAGCGTTTGGCGGGGAGCTGTTTTTT; CDR3: CSVGLAFGGELFF
J: TRBJ2-3; V: TRBV10-2; D: TRBD1; size: many; DNA: TGCGCCAGCAGGGACGGGACAGGGGACACAGATACGCAGTATTTT; CDR3: CASRDGTGDTDTQYF
J: TRBJ1-6; V: TRBV20-1; D: NA; size: NA; DNA: TGCAGTGCACCAGATTGGAATTCACCCCTCCACTTT; CDR3: CSAPDWNSPLHF
J: TRBJ1-6; V: TRBV4-1; D: NA; size: few; DNA: TGCGCCAGCAGCCAAGGCACAGCTGGACCCCTCCACTTT; CDR3: CASSQGTAGPLHF
J: TRBJ2-7; V: TRBV27; D: NA; size: NA; DNA: TGTGCCAGCGGTCCCCTAAGGGTTGACAGTTCCTACGAGCAGTACTTC; CDR3: CASGPLRVDSSYEQYF
J: TRBJ2-7; V: TRBV7-2; D: NA; size: NA; DNA: TGTGCCAGCAGCTTAGGGAGGCGGGTTCCCGCCTACGAGCAGTACTTC; CDR3: CASSLGRRVPAYEQYF
J: TRBJ2-2; V: TRBV5-1; D: NA; size: many; DNA: TGCGCCAGCAGCTTGGAATTAGTCACCGGGGAGCTGTTTTTT; CDR3: CASSLELVTGELFF
J: TRBJ2-2; V: TRBV11-1; D: TRBD1; size: few; DNA: TGTGCCAGCAGCCTCCGAACAAGGACAGGGACCCAGCCCGGGGAGCTGTTTTTT; CDR3: CASSLRTRTGTQPGELFF
J: TRBJ2-7; V: TRBV20-1; D: TRBD1; size: NA; DNA: TGCAGTGCCAGGCCTTTAACCGGGACAGGGGACTACGAGCAGTACTTC; CDR3: CSARPLTGTGDYEQYF
J: TRBJ2-3; V: TRBV7-2; D: NA; size: NA; DNA: TGTGCCAGCAGCTTAGTTTTTGTAGCGGTAGGGGGGGATACGCAGTATTTT; CDR3: CASSLVFVAVGGDTQYF
J: TRBJ1-5; V: TRBV25-1; D: NA; size: NA; DNA: TGTGCCAGCAGTGAAACAGGTTACAATCAGCCCCAGCATTTT; CDR3: CASSETGYNQPQHF
J: TRBJ2-1; V: TRBV29-1; D: NA; size: few; DNA: TGCAGCGTTGAGAGGACAGCAAACAATGAGCAGTTCTTC; CDR3: CSVERTANNEQFF
J: TRBJ2-5; V: TRBV12-3/TRBV12-4; D: NA; size: NA; DNA: TGTGCCAGCAGTGAGGACGGGAAAGAGACCCAGTACTTC; CDR3: CASSEDGKETQYF
J: TRBJ2-7; V: TRBV20-1; D: NA; size: NA; DNA: TGCAGTGCTAGTTTGGTAGCCTACGAGCAGTACTTC; CDR3: CSASLVAYEQYF
J: TRBJ2-4; V: TRBV2; D: NA; size: NA; DNA: TGTGCCAGCAGCACCCTCGTGAACATTCAGTACTTC; CDR3: CASSTLVNIQYF
J: TRBJ2-3; V: TRBV27; D: NA; size: NA; DNA: TGTGCCAGCACCTATCGGGTGGGGGCTAGCACAGATACGCAGTATTTT; CDR3: CASTYRVGASTDTQYF
J: TRBJ2-1; V: TRBV7-9; D: NA; size: few; DNA: TGTGCCAGCAGTCAACTTAGCGGAATACACAATGAGCAGTTCTTC; CDR3: CASSQLSGIHNEQFF
J: TRBJ2-1; V: TRBV28; D: NA; size: few; DNA: TGTGCCAGCAGTTCCCTCCCTAGGAATGAGCAGTTCTTC; CDR3: CASSSLPRNEQFF
J: TRBJ1-2; V: TRBV2; D: NA; size: NA; DNA: TGTGCCAGCAGTGTCTCCTGGGACTATGGCTACACCTTC; CDR3: CASSVSWDYGYTF
J: TRBJ2-5; V: TRBV6-5; D: NA; size: many; DNA: TGTGCCAGCAGTTACTCCGACAGGAGGAAGACCCAGTACTTC; CDR3: CASSYSDRRKTQYF
J: TRBJ1-2; V: TRBV29-1; D: NA; size: few; DNA: TGCAGCGTTGATGGGGGGATCGGCTACACCTTC; CDR3: CSVDGGIGYTF
J: TRBJ2-7; V: TRBV20-1; D: NA; size: few; DNA: TGCAGTGCTAGTGGACCCCACGAGCAGTACTTC; CDR3: CSASGPHEQYF
J: TRBJ2-5; V: TRBV6-2/TRBV6-3; D: NA; size: few; DNA: TGTGCCAGCAGTTACTCGAAGTGGTCTACCCAAGAGACCCAGTACTTC; CDR3: CASSYSKWSTQETQYF
J: TRBJ2-1; V: TRBV6-2/TRBV6-3; D: NA; size: NA; DNA: TGTGCCAGCAGTCTGCACGGTTTAGATTACAATGAGCAGTTCTTC; CDR3: CASSLHGLDYNEQFF
J: TRBJ2-3; V: TRBV6-5; D: NA; size: few; DNA: TGTGCCAGCAGTTACTCCGGACTGAATCCCGATACGCAGTATTTT; CDR3: CASSYSGLNPDTQYF